The source of this T cell receptor beta chain is a study of molecular identifiers for immune sequencing clone quantification. Germline-derived CDR1 and CDR2 are LGHNA and YSLEER. The CDR3 loop spans 15 amino acids. The V end lost 0 bases, the J end lost 4 bases, and 12 bases lay between the germline ends. MiXCR, run by TCRdb on the PCR reads, gives a single entry per CDR3 protein. The top ten hold roughly 1.4% of the sample, which has around 65,000 distinct CDR3 sequences, about 18% seen once. This clonotype was recorded at least ten times. As yet, its antigen is unknown. Whole-study findings and limits: Clones above 20 RNA copies contained over 98% of effector molecules but under 1% of naive ones. Should identical TCR molecules share a barcode, the sizes of highly expanded clones could be underestimated.

The gene calls are TRBV4-3 and TRBJ1-2; the D is unclear. Sequenced: naive CD8+ T cells from blood, with Jurkat cell RNA spiked in. Subset reported: FACS-sorted CD8+CD4-CCR7+CD45RA+ naive T cells. This sequence originates from a human donor in good health. Some libraries in this study had Jurkat cell RNA spiked in. The CDR3 reads CASSQDWAGSYGYTF. The CDR3 coding sequence is TGCGCCAGCAGCCAAGATTGGGCGGGTTCCTATGGCTACACCTTC.